Below are 11 T cell receptor beta chains sequenced from a single sample in a study of T cell clusters in autoimmune cytopenias. Multiplex touch-down PCR amplified TRB using TRB-A and TRB-B pools in one tube. No DNA is given; TCRdb re-called the multiplex PCR reads and lists each CDR3 protein once. Found here are over 6,500 distinct CDR3 sequences; the top ten clones hold approximately 32%. Some 38,000 genome equivalents of blood DNA were amplified for TRB. This same sample was also taken into another study, of T cell repertoires in aging, cancer and after chemotherapy.

Specimen: peripheral blood. These receptors were collected from a human donor with an autoimmune cytopenia or autoimmune hepatitis (not recorded which).

This clonotype ranks as medium-sized in terms of frequency. The chain uses TRBV19 and TRBJ2-7; the TCRdb D gene call, TRBD1, has no DNA to confirm it. CDR1 and CDR2 from the germline V gene are LNHDA and SQIVND (reference sequence). The CDR3 runs to 14 residues. Here the CDR3 reads CASSFAGVAYEQYF.

J is TRBJ1-4 and V is TRBV12-3 or TRBV12-4; the TCRdb D gene call, TRBD1, has no DNA to confirm it. This CDR3 spans 14 amino acids. The CDR3 here is CASSWTATNEKLFF.

This chain links TRBV10-3 with TRBJ2-2; TCRdb designates TRBD2, a call that cannot be tested without DNA. CDR3 size: 16 residues. The germline CDR1 and CDR2 sequences are ENHRY and SYGVKD. The CDR3: CAISDGGEGLTGELFF.

The chain links TRBV12-3 or TRBV12-4 to TRBJ2-7; TCRdb proposes TRBD2, but this gene call is untestable without DNA. CDR3 length equals 13 residues. This CDR3 reads CASSSGAPYEQYF.

V gene TRBV10-3 combines with J gene TRBJ2-1; TCRdb outputs TRBD1, but without DNA this stays unchecked. The germline gives CDR1 ENHRY, CDR2 SYGVKD. There are 15 residues in the CDR3. This CDR3 reads CAIRMSPLTYNEQFF.

The chain joins TRBV5-6 to TRBJ2-5; lacking DNA, the TRBD1 call made by TCRdb goes unchecked. The CDR3 is 15 residues long. In germline, CDR1 is SGHDT, CDR2 YYEEEE. The CDR3 is CASSLRGENQETQYF.

The chain is built from TRBV12-3 or TRBV12-4 and TRBJ1-1. This CDR3 has 15 amino acids. CDR3: CASSPFQGPNTEAFF.

V usage is TRBV6-5 and J usage is TRBJ1-1; without DNA, the TCRdb call of TRBD1 cannot be checked. Germline V gene data show CDR1 as MNHEY and CDR2 as SVGAGI. The CDR3 spans 15 residues. The CDR3 protein is CASRSSRGENTEAFF.

The chain recombines TRBV5-4 with TRBJ1-1. In germline, CDR1 is SGHNT, CDR2 YYREEE (reference sequence). The CDR3 loop spans 16 amino acids. CDR3 loop: CASSLGLGQKNTEAFF.

This rearrangement joins TRBV4-2 to TRBJ2-5; checking the TCRdb D call of TRBD1 is not possible without DNA. Germline CDR1 is LGHNA and CDR2 is YNFKEQ. The CDR3 consists of 14 residues. The CDR3 reads CASSEGAGGETQYF.

This rearrangement joins TRBV6-1 to TRBJ1-5. The CDR3 is made up of 17 amino acids. Per the germline V gene, CDR1 is MNHNS and CDR2 is SASEGT. CDR3 loop: CASSEGAWRDSNQPQHF.